A single sample gave rise to the 14 T cell receptor beta chains below, sequenced in a study of blood T cell repertoires in COVID-19. The data were produced by immunoSEQ multiplex PCR, yet TCRdb's version contains in-frame clones alone and is incomplete. The sample yields some 54,000 clones, about 85% seen once. Source material: peripheral blood. These receptors all stem from a man aged 65-85 years with active COVID-19.

The V call is TRBV7-3, the J call TRBJ1-1, with 7 bases lining up with TRBD1. The V gene end was trimmed by 2 bases and the J gene end by 4 bases; junction bases not matched to a gene: 4. Germline V gene sequence: CDR1 SGHTA, CDR2 FQGTGA. The length of the CDR3 is 14 residues. This CDR3 is CASSLSAGGTEAFF. The DNA of the CDR3 is TGTGCCAGCAGCTTATCGGCAGGGGGCACTGAAGCTTTCTTT.

The J gene is TRBJ2-1, the V gene TRBV4-3; TRBD2 aligns across 10 bases. CDR1 is LGHNA, CDR2 YSLEER, per germline. V gave up 2 bases and J gave up 5 bases; unmatched junction bases: 3. The CDR3 is 15 amino acids. The CDR3 spells CASSQLAGENNEQFF. The CDR3 DNA is TGCGCCAGCAGCCAACTAGCGGGGGAAAACAATGAGCAGTTCTTC.

The genes are TRBV7-2 and TRBJ1-4; 11 bases agree with TRBD1. CDR1 and CDR2 from the germline V gene are SGHTA and FQGNSA. There are 17 residues in the CDR3. The V segment lost 5 bases and the J segment 3 bases; nucleotides outside the gene matches: 8. In nucleotides, the CDR3 is TGTGCCAGCAGCCGGGGACAGGGGGGGACGTCTAATGAAAAACTGTTTTTT. Residues: CASSRGQGGTSNEKLFF.

This clone showed up just a few times. The chain is built from TRBV6-6 and TRBJ1-2; tentatively, D is TRBD1 (6 bases). Trimming removed 0 bases at V and 6 bases at J, with 14 bases between. The CDR3 consists of 15 residues. CDR1 is MNHNY, CDR2 SVGAGI, per germline (reference sequence). The CDR3: CASSYSIGGGDGYTF. DNA for the CDR3: TGTGCCAGCAGTTACTCGATAGGCGGGGGCGATGGCTACACCTTC.

The V call is TRBV6-2 or TRBV6-3, the J call TRBJ2-7; TRBD1 matches 7 bases. The trim removed 4 bases at V and 4 bases at J, leaving 10 bases unmatched. CDR3 size: 15 residues. Germline CDR1 and CDR2: MNHEY and SVGEGT. The CDR3 loop reads CASSFPGQNGYEQYF. The CDR3 DNA follows: TGTGCCAGCAGTTTTCCGGGACAGAACGGTTACGAGCAGTACTTC.

This clone was counted only a few times. The chain carries TRBV9 and TRBJ2-7; 7 bases are a match to TRBD1. The V gene end was trimmed by 3 bases and the J gene end by 3 bases; junction bases not matched to a gene: 6. This CDR3 has 14 residues. In germline, CDR1 is SGDLS, CDR2 YYNGEE. The CDR3, as DNA: TGTGCCAGCAGCGCCGGGACAGAAGACTACGAGCAGTACTTC. It translates to CASSAGTEDYEQYF.

V and J are TRBV9 and TRBJ1-3; D is uncertain. V shed 0 bases and J shed 0 bases, with 7 bases lying between them. Germline CDR1 SGDLS, CDR2 YYNGEE. This CDR3 has 15 amino acids. CDR3 DNA sequence: TGTGCCAGCAGCGTAGACGGAGACTCTGGAAACACCATATATTTT. It codes for CASSVDGDSGNTIYF.

The rearrangement uses TRBV28 and TRBJ2-5, with D tentatively TRBD1 (6 bases). Trimming pared 2 bases from V and 5 bases from J, leaving 18 bases between. In germline, CDR1 is MDHEN, CDR2 SYDVKM. This CDR3 has 16 amino acids. CDR3 nucleotides: TGTGCCAGCAGTTTAGGCCCCCAGGGCACAGGGGAGACCCAGTACTTC. It yields the protein CASSLGPQGTGETQYF.

The chain joins TRBV5-5 to TRBJ1-1; tentatively, D is TRBD1 (5 bases). The CDR3 length is 16 residues. Germline lookup yields CDR1 SGHKS and CDR2 YYEKEE (reference sequence). Trimming left V 1 base short and J 1 base short, with 14 bases between. The chain's CDR3 is CASSLQGGATNTEAFF. CDR3 DNA: TGTGCCAGCAGCTTGCAGGGAGGGGCTACGAACACTGAAGCTTTCTTT.

The chain links TRBV5-4 to TRBJ1-1, with 12 bases fitting TRBD1. V lost 3 bases, J lost 4 bases, and 4 bases stayed unmatched. Germline CDR1 and CDR2: SGHNT and YYREEE (reference sequence). This CDR3 region has 15 residues. CDR3 loop: CASSSGTGGFTEAFF. CDR3 bases: TGTGCCAGCAGCTCAGGGACAGGGGGCTTCACTGAAGCTTTCTTT.

The rearrangement joins TRBV6-5 to TRBJ2-7, with TRBD1 matching over 8 bases. With 2 bases clipped from V and 6 bases from J, the junction kept 3 bases outside the gene matches. CDR3 length: 13 amino acids. CDR1 MNHEY and CDR2 SVGAGI come from the germline V gene. CDR3 amino acids: CASSYRTGTEQYF. The CDR3 coding sequence is TGTGCCAGCAGTTACCGGACAGGGACCGAGCAGTACTTC.

This clone has only a few counts. The gene calls are TRBV6-2 or TRBV6-3 and TRBJ1-5; D unresolved. This CDR3 has 13 residues. Looked up from germline, CDR1 is MNHEY and CDR2 is SVGEGT. V lost 2 bases and J 3 bases, leaving 5 bases between the germline ends. CDR3 sequence: CASSYGFNQPQHF. In DNA form, the CDR3 reads TGTGCCAGCAGTTACGGCTTCAATCAGCCCCAGCATTTT.

J is TRBJ1-1 and V is TRBV5-1, with D perhaps TRBD1 (6 bases). The CDR3 covers 16 residues. Germline CDR1 SGHRS, CDR2 YFSETQ. V dropped 0 bases and J dropped 0 bases, with 12 bases sitting between them. The DNA of the CDR3 is TGCGCCAGCAGCTTGGAGGGGGAAGTCATGAACACTGAAGCTTTCTTT. Its translation is CASSLEGEVMNTEAFF.

This chain connects TRBV9 to TRBJ1-1; D call uncertain. This CDR3 contains 12 residues. The V gene lost 3 bases and the J gene lost 12 bases, with 15 bases spanning the gap. In germline, CDR1 is SGDLS, CDR2 YYNGEE. The CDR3 sequence is CASSGASALTFF. In DNA form, the CDR3 reads TGTGCCAGCAGCGGGGCCTCAGCCTTGACTTTCTTT.